The 10 T cell receptor beta chains below were found in one sample sequenced in a study of blood T cell repertoires in COVID-19. Some clones are missing from TCRdb's copy, which holds only in-frame ones; the method was immunoSEQ multiplex PCR. Of some 200,000 clones in the sample, about 80% were seen once. Material for sequencing was PBMCs or T cells enriched from blood (not recorded which). Every receptor here comes from a woman aged 50 to 60 who had been exposed to COVID-19.

J is TRBJ2-7 and V is TRBV7-2; D is unclear. Trimming pared 1 base from V and 1 base from J, leaving 8 bases between. Germline values: CDR1 SGHTA, CDR2 FQGNSA. This CDR3 is built from 14 residues. The CDR3 protein is CASSLESGSYEQYF. CDR3 nucleotides: TGTGCCAGCAGCTTAGAATCCGGGTCCTACGAGCAGTACTTC.

The chain joins TRBV12-3 or TRBV12-4 to TRBJ1-2; 7 positions match TRBD1. This CDR3 is 13 amino acids long. J was trimmed by 4 bases and V by 5 bases; bases with no gene match: 4. The CDR3 here is CASSQGQRYGYTF. The DNA for the CDR3 is TGTGCCAGCAGTCAGGGACAGCGCTATGGCTACACCTTC.

This clone was seen a single time. The chain employs TRBV19 and TRBJ1-6; 9 bases map to TRBD1. The CDR3 totals 16 residues. Germline values: CDR1 LNHDA, CDR2 SQIVND (reference sequence). V was clipped by 5 bases and J by 7 bases; unmatched bases: 9. CDR3 in DNA: TGTGCCAGTAGTTCACTTGGGACAGGGTTAAATTCACCCCTCCACTTT. This encodes CASSSLGTGLNSPLHF.

The chain carries TRBV10-3 and TRBJ1-1; possible D gene TRBD1, 6 bases. V gave up 10 bases and J gave up 5 bases, with 23 bases separating them. This CDR3 has 15 residues. Germline V gives CDR1 ENHRY, CDR2 SYGVKD. The DNA of the CDR3 is TGTGCCACCGGTGCAGGGGTCGGACGTTGGACTGAAGCTTTCTTT. It codes for CATGAGVGRWTEAFF.

In this sample, this clone turned up once. The chain has TRBV19 and TRBJ2-1, with 13 positions matching TRBD2. The length of the CDR3 is 17 residues. The ends lost 5 bases at V and 7 bases at J; junction bases unmatched: 11. In germline, CDR1 is LNHDA, CDR2 SQIVND (reference sequence). As DNA, the CDR3 is TGTGCCAGTAGTTACCGAGCACTAGCGGGGGGGCCGAATGAGCAGTTCTTC. Amino acids: CASSYRALAGGPNEQFF.

The V call is TRBV9, the J call TRBJ2-2; no clear D. This CDR3 has 12 amino acids. Germline V lookup: CDR1 SGDLS, CDR2 YYNGEE. V gave up 10 bases and J gave up 6 bases, with 13 bases separating them. The CDR3 DNA is TGTGCCTCGCAGAGGCATGCCGGGGAGCTGTTTTTT. It codes for CASQRHAGELFF.

This clone came up a few times. This sequence joins TRBV12-5 and TRBJ2-2; 8 bases line up with TRBD2. This CDR3 has 17 residues. Germline trimming cut 4 bases from V and 4 bases from J; bases unmatched to any gene: 11. Germline-derived CDR1 and CDR2 are LGHNT and FRNRAP. CDR3 nucleotide sequence: TGTGCTAGTGGTTCCCCCTTGCGGGGGGTACGCACCGGGGAGCTGTTTTTT. Translating gives CASGSPLRGVRTGELFF. Using reference TRBV12-5 and TRBJ2-2 for the parts outside the CDR3, the full variable domain is DARVTQTPRHKVTEMGQEVTMRCQPILGHNTVFWYRQTMMQGLELLAYFRNRAPLDDSGMPKDRFSAEMPDATLATLKIQPSEPRDSAVYFCASGSPLRGVRTGELFFGEGSRLTVL.

The chain couples TRBV25-1 to TRBJ1-1; D not resolved. This CDR3 is 11 amino acids long. Looked up from germline, CDR1 is MGHDK and CDR2 is SYGVNS. V gave up 4 bases and J gave up 9 bases, with 9 bases separating them. CDR3 nucleotide sequence: TGTGCCAGCAGTGTGGGCAGCAAAGCTTTCTTT. As protein: CASSVGSKAFF.

This clone was seen only once. V usage is TRBV7-2 and J usage is TRBJ1-5; D may be TRBD1 (5 bases). The CDR3 has 15 residues. The V and J ends lost 2 bases and 2 bases respectively, with 10 bases between them. Germline-derived CDR1 and CDR2 are SGHTA and FQGNSA. CDR3 in DNA: TGTGCCAGCAGCTTATTTAAAGGGGGCAATCAGCCCCAGCATTTT. Translation: CASSLFKGGNQPQHF.

The genes are TRBV6-5 and TRBJ1-2, with 10 nucleotides matching TRBD1. This CDR3 has 15 residues. Germline assignment: CDR1 MNHEY and CDR2 SVGAGI. The V and J ends lost 8 bases and 4 bases, in that order; junction bases with no gene match: 10. The CDR3 DNA reads TGTGCCAGCTCGGGGGGACAGGGGTTGGGCTATGGCTACACCTTC. Its translation is CASSGGQGLGYGYTF.